What follows is one T cell receptor beta chain and its context. Germline values: CDR1 SQVTM, CDR2 ANQGSEA. The CDR3 totals 13 residues. Trimming took off 5 bases at V and 4 bases at J, with 13 bases between the two ends. The data originate from a study of blood T cell repertoires in COVID-19. Study summary: Whether acute or convalescent, the COVID-19 samples came from the United States, Italy and Spain. From T cells, B-cell-depleted T cells, or PBMCs came the material, which was cDNA or gDNA.

Original methodology: The authors estimated nucleated cell counts from reference gene primer amplification. Only in-frame clones appear in the TCRdb table, and some are missing; sequencing was by immunoSEQ multiplex PCR. For V, J and clone size, that table is used; D and trimming come from the DNA. This table has 300,000 to 400,000 clones, about 87% appearing once. The chain recombines TRBV29-1 with TRBJ2-3; D gene ambiguous. The sequence derives from a human donor in a cohort sampled during active COVID-19. The sequencing sample was made of peripheral blood. The CDR3 sequence is CSVSAISPDTQYF. The CDR3, as DNA: TGCAGCGTTAGTGCCATTAGCCCAGATACGCAGTATTTT.